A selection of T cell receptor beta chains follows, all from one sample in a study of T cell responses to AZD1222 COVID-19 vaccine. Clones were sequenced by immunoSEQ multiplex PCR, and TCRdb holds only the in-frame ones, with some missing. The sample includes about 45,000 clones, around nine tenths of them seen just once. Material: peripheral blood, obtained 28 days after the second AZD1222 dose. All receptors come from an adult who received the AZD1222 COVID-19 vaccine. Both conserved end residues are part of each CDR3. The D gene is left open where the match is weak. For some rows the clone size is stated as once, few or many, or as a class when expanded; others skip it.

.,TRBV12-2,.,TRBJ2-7,CASRWTRDRGSISYEQYF,TGTGCAAGTCGCTGGACCCGGGACAGGGGCTCTATCTCCTACGAGCAGTACTTC
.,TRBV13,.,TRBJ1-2,CASSLGGGGYTF,TGTGCCAGCAGCTTAGGTGGGGGCGGCTACACCTTC
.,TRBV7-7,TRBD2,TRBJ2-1,CASSQGTSGRPEQFF,TGTGCTAGCAGCCAGGGGACTAGCGGGAGGCCTGAGCAGTTCTTC
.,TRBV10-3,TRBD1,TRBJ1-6,CAISELGTVNSPLHF,TGTGCCATCAGTGAGTTAGGGACAGTCAATTCACCCCTCCACTTT
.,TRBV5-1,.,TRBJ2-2,CASSLGRPNTGELFF,TGCGCCAGCAGCTTGGGCAGGCCGAACACCGGGGAGCTGTTTTTT
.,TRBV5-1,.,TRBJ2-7,CASSRTGSYSYEQYF,TGCGCCAGCAGCCGAACCGGGTCCTACTCCTACGAGCAGTACTTC
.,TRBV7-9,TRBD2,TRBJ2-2,CASSKTSGNTGELFF,TGTGCCAGCAGCAAGACTAGCGGTAACACCGGGGAGCTGTTTTTT
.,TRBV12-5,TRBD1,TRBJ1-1,CASGPPDRVERANTEAFF,TGTGCTAGTGGCCCCCCTGACAGGGTTGAGAGGGCGAACACTGAAGCTTTCTTT
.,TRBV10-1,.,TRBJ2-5,CASSESGTTQETQYF,TGCGCCAGCAGTGAGTCGGGAACAACCCAAGAGACCCAGTACTTC
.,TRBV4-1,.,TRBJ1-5,CASSFRGGSNQPQHF,TGCGCCAGCAGCTTCCGGGGGGGCTCCAATCAGCCCCAGCATTTT
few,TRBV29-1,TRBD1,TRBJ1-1,CSARQGGIPEAFF,TGCAGCGCAAGACAGGGTGGGATCCCTGAAGCTTTCTTT
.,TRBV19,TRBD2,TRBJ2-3,CASRPAPGSSGRARQYF,TGTGCCAGTAGACCCGCCCCGGGGAGCAGCGGGAGGGCCAGGCAGTATTTT
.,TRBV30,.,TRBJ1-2,CAWSPTLSNYGYTF,TGTGCCTGGAGCCCAACCTTATCTAACTATGGCTACACCTTC
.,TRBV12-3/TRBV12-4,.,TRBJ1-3,CASSQDAGNTIYF,TGTGCCAGCAGTCAAGACGCTGGAAACACCATATATTTT
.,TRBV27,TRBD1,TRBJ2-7,CASSPTGGDGYEQYF,TGTGCCAGCAGTCCGACAGGGGGCGACGGCTACGAGCAGTACTTC
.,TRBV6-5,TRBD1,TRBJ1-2,CASSYSGTGAYGYTF,TGTGCCAGCAGTTACTCGGGGACAGGGGCCTATGGCTACACCTTC
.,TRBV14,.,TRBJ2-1,CASSLIGPWQFF,TGTGCCAGCAGCCTAATAGGACCATGGCAGTTCTTC
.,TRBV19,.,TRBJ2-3,CASRITPGWTDTQYF,TGTGCCAGCAGGATAACCCCGGGGTGGACAGATACGCAGTATTTT
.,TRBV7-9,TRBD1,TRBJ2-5,CASSPGRGRRETQYF,TGTGCCAGCAGCCCCGGCAGGGGGCGCCGAGAGACCCAGTACTTC
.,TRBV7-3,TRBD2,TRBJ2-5,CASSFRGRAWETQYF,TGTGCCAGCAGCTTTCGCGGGAGGGCCTGGGAGACCCAGTACTTC
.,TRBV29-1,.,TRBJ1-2,CSARLAGYGYTF,TGCAGCGCCCGTCTAGCGGGCTATGGCTACACCTTC
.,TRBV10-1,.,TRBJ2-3,CASSESGARATDTQYF,TGCGCCAGCAGTGAGTCGGGGGCTAGGGCCACAGATACGCAGTATTTT
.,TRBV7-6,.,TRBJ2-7,CASSTGPAYEQYF,TGTGCCAGCAGCACCGGGCCTGCCTACGAGCAGTACTTC
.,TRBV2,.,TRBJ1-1,CASSEEGREAFF,TGTGCCAGCAGTGAAGAAGGGAGAGAAGCTTTCTTT
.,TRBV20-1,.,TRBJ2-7,CSASPGSEQYF,TGCAGTGCTAGTCCCGGGTCCGAGCAGTACTTC
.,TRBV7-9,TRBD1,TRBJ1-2,CASSLAGTGDMSNYGYTF,TGTGCCAGCAGCTTAGCGGGGACAGGGGATATGTCTAACTATGGCTACACCTTC
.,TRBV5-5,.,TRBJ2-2,CASSLEATRNTGELFF,TGTGCCAGCAGCTTGGAAGCAACACGAAACACCGGGGAGCTGTTTTTT
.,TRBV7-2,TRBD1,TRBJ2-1,CASRDRGEYNEQFF,TGTGCCAGCAGGGACAGGGGGGAATACAATGAGCAGTTCTTC
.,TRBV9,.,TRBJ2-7,CASSVLGAGFDEQYF,TGTGCCAGCAGCGTCCTGGGGGCAGGGTTCGACGAGCAGTACTTC